The rows below give T cell receptor beta chains drawn from one sample of a study of shared clonotypes between healthy human individuals. Measured with immunoSEQ multiplex PCR; TCRdb has only the in-frame clones, and not every one. The profile shows a few million clones, 85% to 95% of them singletons. Sequencing was done on a sample of naive CD4+ T cells sorted from blood. All receptors come from a young man in good health. Each CDR3 is given with its conserved first and last residue. Fields, in order: V gene, D gene, J gene, clone size, CDR3 protein, CDR3 DNA. D genes are given only for firm matches. Expanded clones are given a class, and other clones once, few, many or no size at all.

v_gene: TRBV5-6; d_gene: TRBD2; j_gene: TRBJ2-1; abundance: .; CDR3aa: CASSLWGRLAGNLNEQFF; CDR3nt: TGTGCCAGCAGCTTGTGGGGGCGACTAGCGGGAAACCTAAATGAGCAGTTCTTC
v_gene: TRBV19; d_gene: TRBD1; j_gene: TRBJ2-3; abundance: .; CDR3aa: CASSPGQGSTDTQYF; CDR3nt: TGTGCCAGTAGTCCGGGACAGGGGAGCACAGATACGCAGTATTTT
v_gene: TRBV9; d_gene: TRBD1; j_gene: TRBJ1-2; abundance: .; CDR3aa: CASSVDPLTGVNNGYTF; CDR3nt: TGTGCCAGCAGCGTAGACCCTTTAACAGGGGTGAACAATGGCTACACCTTC
v_gene: TRBV5-4; d_gene: .; j_gene: TRBJ1-3; abundance: few; CDR3aa: CASSPAGVGNTIYF; CDR3nt: TGTGCCAGCAGCCCGGCAGGGGTGGGAAACACCATATATTTT
v_gene: TRBV6-1; d_gene: TRBD2; j_gene: TRBJ2-1; abundance: .; CDR3aa: CASSSKLAENNGQFF; CDR3nt: TGTGCCAGCAGTTCGAAACTAGCGGAAAACAATGGGCAGTTCTTC
v_gene: TRBV11-2; d_gene: .; j_gene: TRBJ2-3; abundance: .; CDR3aa: CASSLDHSDTQYF; CDR3nt: TGTGCCAGCAGCTTAGACCACTCAGATACGCAGTATTTT
v_gene: TRBV5-6; d_gene: .; j_gene: TRBJ2-1; abundance: once; CDR3aa: CASSFWWWRSEQFF; CDR3nt: TGTGCCAGCAGCTTTTGGTGGTGGCGAAGTGAGCAGTTCTTC
v_gene: TRBV7-3; d_gene: .; j_gene: TRBJ2-5; abundance: .; CDR3aa: CASSLGVQETQYF; CDR3nt: TGTGCCAGCAGCTTGGGGGTACAAGAGACCCAGTACTTC
v_gene: TRBV7-2; d_gene: .; j_gene: TRBJ2-5; abundance: .; CDR3aa: CASSPGRTQYF; CDR3nt: TGTGCCAGCAGCCCGGGCAGGACCCAGTACTTC
v_gene: TRBV28; d_gene: .; j_gene: TRBJ2-4; abundance: .; CDR3aa: CASSQSLLTGRLQYF; CDR3nt: TGTGCCAGCAGTCAATCCCTACTGACAGGCCGACTACAGTACTTC
v_gene: TRBV6-6; d_gene: TRBD2; j_gene: TRBJ2-5; abundance: .; CDR3aa: CASSSGGAVQETQYF; CDR3nt: TGTGCCAGCAGTAGCGGGGGGGCCGTCCAAGAGACCCAGTACTTC
v_gene: TRBV18; d_gene: .; j_gene: TRBJ2-5; abundance: .; CDR3aa: CASSPWGGEETQYF; CDR3nt: TGTGCCAGCTCACCATGGGGCGGAGAAGAGACCCAGTACTTC
v_gene: TRBV9; d_gene: TRBD1; j_gene: TRBJ2-2; abundance: .; CDR3aa: CASSVGTGTGELFF; CDR3nt: TGTGCCAGCAGCGTGGGGACAGGGACCGGGGAGCTGTTTTTT
v_gene: TRBV5-6; d_gene: .; j_gene: TRBJ2-2; abundance: .; CDR3aa: CASSLWAVKNTGELFF; CDR3nt: TGTGCCAGCAGCTTGTGGGCAGTAAAGAACACCGGGGAGCTGTTTTTT
v_gene: TRBV19; d_gene: .; j_gene: TRBJ1-1; abundance: once; CDR3aa: CASSFSGLSEAFF; CDR3nt: TGTGCCAGTAGTTTTTCCGGGCTCAGTGAAGCTTTCTTT
v_gene: TRBV5-1; d_gene: TRBD2; j_gene: TRBJ2-3; abundance: .; CDR3aa: CASSASGSGNTDTQYF; CDR3nt: TGCGCCAGCAGCGCGTCCGGAAGCGGGAACACAGATACGCAGTATTTT
v_gene: TRBV9; d_gene: .; j_gene: TRBJ1-1; abundance: .; CDR3aa: CASSVSGQTYTEAFF; CDR3nt: TGTGCCAGCAGCGTATCCGGACAGACCTACACTGAAGCTTTCTTT
v_gene: TRBV25-1; d_gene: .; j_gene: TRBJ1-3; abundance: .; CDR3aa: CASSELGSQAIYF; CDR3nt: TGTGCCAGCAGTGAATTAGGGAGCCAGGCCATATATTTT
v_gene: TRBV7-2; d_gene: .; j_gene: TRBJ1-4; abundance: .; CDR3aa: CASSLAPLGQSNEKLFF; CDR3nt: TGTGCCAGCAGCTTAGCCCCTTTGGGACAAAGTAATGAAAAACTGTTTTTT
v_gene: TRBV18; d_gene: .; j_gene: TRBJ2-5; abundance: .; CDR3aa: CASSVSPYQETQYF; CDR3nt: TGTGCCAGCTCGGTTTCACCGTACCAAGAGACCCAGTACTTC
v_gene: TRBV30; d_gene: .; j_gene: TRBJ1-1; abundance: .; CDR3aa: CAWSVGVSTEAFF; CDR3nt: TGTGCCTGGAGTGTAGGGGTGAGCACTGAAGCTTTCTTT
v_gene: TRBV5-5; d_gene: .; j_gene: TRBJ1-1; abundance: .; CDR3aa: CASSLTGAWTEAFF; CDR3nt: TGTGCCAGCAGCTTGACGGGGGCCTGGACTGAAGCTTTCTTT
v_gene: TRBV2; d_gene: TRBD2; j_gene: TRBJ2-5; abundance: .; CDR3aa: CASASGTETQYF; CDR3nt: TGTGCCAGCGCTAGCGGGACTGAGACCCAGTACTTC
v_gene: TRBV10-1; d_gene: TRBD2; j_gene: TRBJ2-5; abundance: .; CDR3aa: CASSKGTSSKETQYF; CDR3nt: TGCGCCAGCAGTAAGGGGACTAGCAGCAAAGAGACCCAGTACTTC
v_gene: TRBV6-6; d_gene: .; j_gene: TRBJ1-1; abundance: .; CDR3aa: CASSYSIGGTEAFF; CDR3nt: TGTGCCAGCAGTTACTCGATCGGGGGCACTGAAGCTTTCTTT
v_gene: TRBV10-3; d_gene: .; j_gene: TRBJ2-7; abundance: .; CDR3aa: CAISDRQGQYF; CDR3nt: TGTGCCATCAGTGACCGACAAGGGCAGTACTTC
v_gene: TRBV10-1; d_gene: TRBD2; j_gene: TRBJ2-7; abundance: .; CDR3aa: CAIPGTSGRPGSYEQYF; CDR3nt: TGCGCCATCCCCGGGACTAGCGGCCGCCCGGGGTCCTACGAGCAGTACTTC
v_gene: TRBV10-3; d_gene: .; j_gene: TRBJ1-4; abundance: .; CDR3aa: CAISGEGKKLFF; CDR3nt: TGTGCCATCAGTGGCGAGGGGAAAAAACTGTTTTTT
v_gene: TRBV19; d_gene: .; j_gene: TRBJ2-1; abundance: .; CDR3aa: CASSIGGTLYNEQFF; CDR3nt: TGTGCCAGTAGTATCGGCGGGACCCTCTACAATGAGCAGTTCTTC
v_gene: TRBV14; d_gene: .; j_gene: TRBJ2-3; abundance: .; CDR3aa: CASSQAWGRGTDTQYF; CDR3nt: TGTGCCAGCAGCCAAGCCTGGGGACGGGGCACAGATACGCAGTATTTT
v_gene: TRBV29-1; d_gene: .; j_gene: TRBJ2-3; abundance: .; CDR3aa: CSVEGGALGDTQYF; CDR3nt: TGCAGCGTTGAAGGCGGGGCCCTAGGGGATACGCAGTATTTT
v_gene: TRBV2; d_gene: TRBD1; j_gene: TRBJ2-3; abundance: .; CDR3aa: CASSREWTGVRDTQYF; CDR3nt: TGTGCCAGCAGTCGAGAATGGACAGGGGTTAGGGATACGCAGTATTTT
v_gene: TRBV2; d_gene: .; j_gene: TRBJ2-5; abundance: .; CDR3aa: CASSRDIQETQYF; CDR3nt: TGTGCCAGCAGCCGCGACATTCAAGAGACCCAGTACTTC
v_gene: TRBV9; d_gene: TRBD1; j_gene: TRBJ1-6; abundance: once; CDR3aa: CASSAPPDRVSPLHF; CDR3nt: TGTGCCAGCAGCGCCCCACCGGACAGGGTTTCACCCCTCCACTTT
v_gene: TRBV5-5; d_gene: TRBD2; j_gene: TRBJ2-1; abundance: .; CDR3aa: CASSGTSGVYEQFF; CDR3nt: TGTGCCAGCAGCGGGACTAGCGGGGTGTATGAGCAGTTCTTC
v_gene: TRBV12-5; d_gene: TRBD2; j_gene: TRBJ2-3; abundance: .; CDR3aa: CASGLSGISADTQYF; CDR3nt: TGTGCTAGTGGCCTGAGCGGGATAAGTGCAGATACGCAGTATTTT
v_gene: TRBV28; d_gene: .; j_gene: TRBJ1-2; abundance: .; CDR3aa: CASSLGGVPYGYTF; CDR3nt: TGTGCCAGCAGTTTAGGTGGGGTACCCTATGGCTACACCTTC
v_gene: TRBV18; d_gene: TRBD2; j_gene: TRBJ2-7; abundance: .; CDR3aa: CASSPPGGNEQYF; CDR3nt: TGTGCCAGCTCACCACCGGGGGGGAACGAGCAGTACTTC